The 24 T cell receptor beta chains in this list originate from one sample, sequenced in a study of blood T cells in healthy people across ages. Using a J-beta primer mix together with a sample-barcoded 5' primer, a second PCR was run for about 6 to 12 cycles. TCRdb redid the calling of the 5' RACE reads with MiXCR, one entry per CDR3 protein. The sample lists about 800,000 distinct CDR3 sequences; 58% were seen once. The sequenced material came from blood. The source is a man in his thirties or forties in good health.

This chain uses TRBV20-1 with TRBJ2-7, with 12 bases lining up with TRBD1. With 0 bases clipped from V and 6 bases from J, the junction kept 6 bases outside the gene matches. This CDR3 is 15 amino acids long. CDR1 DFQATT and CDR2 SNEGSKA come from the germline V gene (reference sequence). The CDR3 protein is CSAREGQGATLEQYF. CDR3 bases: TGCAGTGCTAGAGAGGGACAGGGGGCTACTCTCGAGCAGTACTTC.

The V gene is TRBV6-5, the J gene TRBJ2-6; D remains unclear. Trimming cost V 2 bases and J 2 bases, with 10 bases left between them. CDR1 and CDR2 (germline): MNHEY, SVGAGI. The CDR3 has 16 residues. CDR3 protein: CASSYVGSPGANVLTF. As DNA, the CDR3 is TGTGCCAGCAGTTACGTCGGTTCCCCTGGGGCCAACGTCCTGACTTTC.

This clonotype was seen only a few times. The chain links TRBV4-1 to TRBJ2-4; D perhaps matches TRBD2 (7 bases). The end of the DNA is better explained by TRBJ2-7, so the J call may be wrong. Germline values: CDR1 MGHRA, CDR2 YSYEKL. The CDR3 is 14 residues long. For the CDR3, the DNA is TGCGCCAGCAGTGGTGGAGGGGGGGCAGACGAGCAGTACTTC. Translation gives CASSGGGGADEQYF.

This rearrangement joins TRBV7-2 to TRBJ2-5; D not certain. With the DNA end fitting TRBJ2-7 better, the J assignment may be wrong. The CDR3 runs to 14 residues. The germline CDR1 and CDR2 sequences are SGHTA and FQGNSA. The CDR3 region is CASSLGSNRYEQYF. The CDR3 region has the DNA TGTGCCAGCAGCTTGGGTTCAAACCGCTACGAGCAGTACTTC.

The rearrangement links TRBV4-2 to TRBJ2-2; TRBD1 matches 8 bases. Germline V gene sequence: CDR1 LGHNA, CDR2 YNFKEQ. The CDR3 loop spans 13 amino acids. V shed 6 bases and J 8 bases; nucleotides not matched to a gene: 5. CDR3 in amino acids: CASRPTGGGELFF. CDR3 in DNA: TGTGCCAGCAGACCTACAGGGGGAGGGGAGCTGTTTTTT.

The chain recombines TRBV9 with TRBJ2-5; 7 bases agree with TRBD1. The CDR3 loop spans 15 amino acids. Trimming removed 4 bases from V and 0 bases from J; junction bases left unmatched: 6. The germline gives CDR1 SGDLS, CDR2 YYNGEE. The chain's CDR3 is CASSPGQTHQETQYF. CDR3 nucleotides: TGTGCCAGCAGCCCGGGACAGACCCACCAAGAGACCCAGTACTTC.

V is TRBV7-8 and J is TRBJ2-3; TRBD1 aligns across 7 bases. The J segment lost 6 bases and the V segment lost 6 bases, leaving 6 bases of the junction unmatched. There are 13 residues in the CDR3. The germline CDR1 and CDR2 sequences are SGHVS and FQNEAQ. CDR3 sequence: CASRYTGADTQYF. CDR3 sequence (DNA): TGTGCCAGCAGGTACACAGGGGCGGATACGCAGTATTTT.

The genes are TRBV20-1 and TRBJ2-4; TRBD2 matches at 8 bases. The assigned J gene may be wrong: the sequence end matches TRBJ2-7 better. The CDR3 length is 14 residues. Looked up from germline, CDR1 is DFQATT and CDR2 is SNEGSKA (reference sequence). CDR3 in DNA: TGCAGTGCTAGATCAATAGCGGGATCCTACGAGCAGTACTTC. Its protein is CSARSIAGSYEQYF.

This chain connects TRBV7-2 to TRBJ2-7; 10 nucleotides line up with TRBD2. Germline trimming cut 4 bases from V and 4 bases from J; bases unmatched to any gene: 4. Per germline, CDR1 SGHTA and CDR2 FQGNSA. The CDR3 loop spans 14 amino acids. The CDR3 DNA sequence: TGTGCCAGCAGCTCCCAGCGGGGGGGTTACGAGCAGTACTTC. Protein product: CASSSQRGGYEQYF.

The gene calls are TRBV9 and TRBJ2-7; D possibly corresponds to TRBD1 (5 bases). The CDR3 runs 16 residues. Germline V CDR1 and CDR2: SGDLS, YYNGEE. Trimming stripped 4 bases from V and 1 base from J, with 18 bases between. The chain's CDR3 is CASSPRESQGSYEQYF. The DNA of the CDR3 is TGTGCCAGCAGCCCCAGGGAAAGCCAAGGGTCCTACGAGCAGTACTTC.

This clonotype is a singleton in its sample. This chain uses TRBV29-1 with TRBJ2-5; D remains ambiguous. The germline V gene has CDR1 SQVTM and CDR2 ANQGSEA. This CDR3 region has 13 residues. Trimming removed 5 bases from V and 11 bases from J, with 21 bases in between. The CDR3 loop is CSVYEQSDNEQYF. The CDR3 DNA is TGCAGCGTTTACGAACAATCTGACAATGAGCAGTACTTC.

This rearrangement joins TRBV20-1 to TRBJ2-5; TRBD1 matches 9 bases. This CDR3 has 15 residues. V trimming: 6 bases; J trimming: 4 bases; junction bases outside the gene matches: 12. From germline, CDR1 is DFQATT and CDR2 SNEGSKA (reference sequence). CDR3 in amino acids: CSAKPGQGSGETQYF. CDR3 DNA: TGCAGTGCAAAACCGGGACAGGGCTCGGGAGAGACCCAGTACTTC.

The CDR3 is CSAPGVENTEAFF. CDR3 DNA sequence: TGCAGTGCTCCGGGCGTTGAGAACACTGAAGCTTTCTTT. V and J are TRBV20-1 and TRBJ1-1; no definite D call. With 5 bases removed from V and 1 base from J, the gap between germline ends came to 11 bases. Germline V lookup: CDR1 DFQATT, CDR2 SNEGSKA (reference sequence). This CDR3 is 13 amino acids long.

This clonotype came up a few times. The V and J genes are TRBV30 and TRBJ1-2; possibly TRBD1 for D (6 bases). Germline CDR1 GTSNPN, CDR2 SVGIG (reference sequence). The CDR3 is made up of 12 amino acids. V gave up 3 bases and J gave up 12 bases, with 17 bases separating them. Here the CDR3 DNA reads TGTGCCTGGAGCGTGGCGAACAGGGACCACACCTTC. It codes for CAWSVANRDHTF. Variable domain in full (rest from reference TRBV30 and TRBJ1-2): SQTIHQWPATLVQPVGSPLSLECTVEGTSNPNLYWYRQAAGRGLQLLFYSVGIGQISSEVPQNLSASRPQDRQFILSSKKLLLSDSGFYLCAWSVANRDHTFGSGTRLTVV.

The J gene is TRBJ2-3, the V gene TRBV20-1; 7 bases fit TRBD2. The CDR3 spans 15 residues. Germline loops: CDR1 DFQATT, CDR2 SNEGSKA (reference sequence). The V gene end was trimmed by 0 bases and the J gene end by 1 base; junction bases not matched to a gene: 4. CDR3 region: CSARESRGGTDTQYF. The CDR3 nucleotides are TGCAGTGCTAGAGAGTCTCGGGGGGGCACAGATACGCAGTATTTT.

This chain uses TRBV20-1 with TRBJ2-1; 8 bases agree with TRBD2. The V gene end was trimmed by 3 bases and the J gene end by 3 bases; junction bases not matched to a gene: 4. Germline CDR1 reads DFQATT; CDR2 reads SNEGSKA (reference sequence). This CDR3 spans 14 amino acids. As DNA, the CDR3 is TGCAGTGCTAGTACGGCGGGGGGCTACAATGAGCAGTTCTTC. It encodes CSASTAGGYNEQFF.

This clonotype was detected only once. This chain uses TRBV6-1 with TRBJ2-3; D is possibly TRBD2 (5 bases). The CDR3 covers 15 residues. Germline loops: CDR1 MNHNS, CDR2 SASEGT. The V and J ends lost 1 base and 4 bases respectively, with 12 bases between them. The CDR3 DNA reads as TGTGCCAGCAGTGAAGTCGTCGGGGTCCCAGATACGCAGTATTTT. It yields the protein CASSEVVGVPDTQYF.

The chain carries TRBV20-1 and TRBJ1-3; 9 bases agree with TRBD1. V gave up 0 bases and J gave up 2 bases; unmatched junction bases: 2. CDR1 and CDR2 from the germline V gene are DFQATT and SNEGSKA (reference sequence). This CDR3 has 15 residues. CDR3 sequence (DNA): TGCAGTGCTAGAGACACAGGGGGCCCTGGAAACACCATATATTTT. Translated: CSARDTGGPGNTIYF.

The V and J genes are TRBV6-4 and TRBJ2-3; no definite D call. There are 13 residues in the CDR3. Germline V lookup: CDR1 MRHNA, CDR2 SNTAGT. The V and J ends lost 0 bases and 3 bases respectively, with 4 bases between them. This chain's CDR3 is CASSDSTTDTQYF. In DNA form, the CDR3 reads TGTGCCAGCAGTGACTCGACAACAGATACGCAGTATTTT.

The sample holds one count of this clonotype. The CDR3 region has the DNA TGTGCCAGCAGTTACTCCAAGCGGGAGACTGAGCAGTTCTTC. Its protein is CASSYSKRETEQFF. V and J are TRBV6-2 or TRBV6-3 and TRBJ2-1, with 8 bases aligning to TRBD2. This CDR3 spans 14 amino acids. J lost 9 bases, V lost 0 bases, and 4 bases had no gene match. The germline V gene encodes CDR1 MNHEY and CDR2 SVGEGT.

This sequence joins TRBV6-2 or TRBV6-3 and TRBJ2-1; D is perhaps TRBD2 (5 bases). With 2 bases removed from V and 2 bases from J, the gap between germline ends came to 28 bases. Germline loops: CDR1 MNHEY, CDR2 SVGEGT. This CDR3 region has 21 residues. CDR3 amino acids: CASSYRASGIPRNWPYNEQFF. The CDR3 DNA is TGTGCCAGCAGTTACCGGGCCTCCGGGATCCCCAGGAATTGGCCCTACAATGAGCAGTTCTTC.

The V and J genes are TRBV4-1 and TRBJ2-1; TRBD1 agrees at 9 bases. The V gene's germline CDR1 is MGHRA and CDR2 YSYEKL. Trimming removed 4 bases from V and 7 bases from J; junction bases left unmatched: 20. The CDR3 is made up of 19 amino acids. In DNA, the CDR3 is TGCGCCAGCAGCCCAAGATCGTCGCCGGGACAGGGCATCACGAATGAGCAGTTCTTC. It specifies CASSPRSSPGQGITNEQFF.

This chain joins TRBV7-9 and TRBJ2-1; D ambiguous. This CDR3 has 12 amino acids. Per germline, CDR1 SEHNR and CDR2 FQNEAQ (reference sequence). V lost 5 bases to trimming and J lost 12 bases, with 14 bases between them. The CDR3 loop reads CASSPDASRQFF. The CDR3 DNA reads as TGTGCCAGCAGCCCCGACGCGAGCCGGCAGTTCTTC.

This clonotype was detected only once. This chain joins TRBV5-1 and TRBJ2-5, with a possible D match to TRBD1 (5 bases). The V end was cut by 4 bases, the J end by 1 base, with 14 bases between. The CDR3 sequence is 15 residues long. Germline-derived CDR1 and CDR2 are SGHRS and YFSETQ. CDR3 nucleotide sequence: TGCGCCAGCAGCGCCACCTGGGGCGTCCAAGAGACCCAGTACTTC. Protein: CASSATWGVQETQYF.